A single sample gave rise to the 23 T cell receptor beta chains below, sequenced in a study of T-cell memory formation after mild COVID-19. From the 5' RACE reads, TCRdb called clonotypes with MiXCR, one entry per CDR3 protein. This sample has about 390,000 distinct CDR3 sequences, with about 15% found just once. Sequencing input: PBMCs or a T cell subset sorted from them (not recorded which). These receptors were collected from a man aged 18-30 years who had mild COVID-19 (a few samples of this study predate the infection). Cell type and time point are not known.

The chain couples TRBV20-1 to TRBJ1-1; 9 bases agree with TRBD1. Losses at the gene ends were 1 base for V and 3 bases for J; bases not matched to a gene: 9. The germline gives CDR1 DFQATT, CDR2 SNEGSKA (reference sequence). This CDR3 is built from 16 residues. The CDR3 bases are TGCAGTGCTAGAGGAGGGTGGGGGACAGGGTACACTGAAGCTTTCTTT. Translating it yields CSARGGWGTGYTEAFF.

This clonotype turned up a few times. The gene calls are TRBV5-6 and TRBJ2-6; D is unresolved. The V gene lost 2 bases and the J gene lost 0 bases, with 9 bases spanning the gap. CDR1 and CDR2 (germline): SGHDT, YYEEEE. The CDR3 sequence is 16 residues long. The CDR3 nucleotides read TGTGCCAGCAGCTTAGGAGTGAGCTCTGGGGCCAACGTCCTGACTTTC. Protein sequence: CASSLGVSSGANVLTF.

The chain links TRBV7-8 to TRBJ2-3, with 8 nucleotides matching TRBD1. Germline assignment: CDR1 SGHVS and CDR2 FQNEAQ. With 5 bases clipped from V and 2 bases from J, the junction kept 3 bases outside the gene matches. The CDR3 length is 14 residues. Here the CDR3 DNA reads TGTGCCAGCAGCATGGGACAGGACACAGATACGCAGTATTTT. It encodes CASSMGQDTDTQYF.

The rearrangement uses TRBV10-3 and TRBJ1-1, with a weak D call TRBD1 (5 bases). V lost 10 bases and J 2 bases, leaving 11 bases between the germline ends. The CDR3 consists of 12 residues. Per the germline V gene, CDR1 is ENHRY and CDR2 is SYGVKD. The CDR3 DNA reads as TGTGCCACGGACAAGGGTAACACTGAAGCTTTCTTT. Translation gives CATDKGNTEAFF.

This clonotype showed up just a few times. V and J are TRBV15 and TRBJ2-3; 11 bases are shared with TRBD2. The length of the CDR3 is 16 residues. V was clipped by 3 bases and J by 3 bases; unmatched bases: 5. CDR1 and CDR2 from the germline V gene are LNHNV and YYDKDF (reference sequence). The DNA for the CDR3 is TGTGCCACCAGCAGGGGTAGCGGGGGGGCTACAGATACGCAGTATTTT. Its translation is CATSRGSGGATDTQYF.

The V gene is TRBV9, the J gene TRBJ1-2, with D perhaps TRBD1 (5 bases). V lost 1 base to trimming and J lost 2 bases, with 6 bases between them. CDR3 size: 13 residues. Germline V gene sequence: CDR1 SGDLS, CDR2 YYNGEE. Here the CDR3 reads CASSVWDNYGYTF. The CDR3 DNA reads as TGTGCCAGCAGCGTATGGGACAACTATGGCTACACCTTC.

This clonotype was seen a few times. This chain joins TRBV7-6 and TRBJ1-6, with TRBD1 matching over 9 bases. CDR3 length: 14 residues. Germline CDR1 reads SGHVS; CDR2 reads FNYEAQ. J gave up 11 bases and V 5 bases, and 7 bases lay outside the gene matches. CDR3 residues: CASSPTGGRTPLHF. CDR3 sequence (DNA): TGTGCCAGCAGCCCGACAGGGGGTAGGACACCCCTCCACTTT.

This clonotype was counted between two and nine times. The rearrangement links TRBV11-2 to TRBJ2-1; D possibly corresponds to TRBD1 (5 bases). Germline V gene sequence: CDR1 SGHAT, CDR2 FQNNGV. The CDR3 loop spans 15 amino acids. The V gene lost 6 bases and the J gene lost 3 bases, with 15 bases spanning the gap. In DNA form, the CDR3 reads TGTGCCAGCAGTTCGCCCTGGGGCCACTACAATGAGCAGTTCTTC. Translation: CASSSPWGHYNEQFF.

CDR3 DNA sequence: TGTGCCAGCAGCTTAGGGACTAACCCCCTGGGTGAGCAGTTCTTC. Protein: CASSLGTNPLGEQFF. The V call is TRBV7-6, the J call TRBJ2-1, with D possibly TRBD2 on 6 matching bases. Trimming took 1 base from V and 9 from J, leaving 16 bases between them. The CDR3 runs 15 residues. CDR1 and CDR2 from the germline V gene are SGHVS and FNYEAQ.

The chain employs TRBV19 and TRBJ2-1; D unclear. The germline V gene encodes CDR1 LNHDA and CDR2 SQIVND (reference sequence). The CDR3 spans 13 residues. Trimming stripped 3 bases from V and 6 bases from J, with 9 bases between. The CDR3, as DNA: TGTGCCAGTAGTATCGGCAGGACCAATGAGCAGTTCTTC. Residues: CASSIGRTNEQFF. Full variable domain (outside the CDR3, taken from reference TRBV19 and TRBJ2-1): DGGITQSPKYLFRKEGQNVTLSCEQNLNHDAMYWYRQDPGQGLRLIYYSQIVNDFQKGDIAEGYSVSREKKESFPLTVTSAQKNPTAFYLCASSIGRTNEQFFGPGTRLTVL.

Here the CDR3 reads CASSQGHSGETQYF. The CDR3 DNA reads as TGCGCCAGCAGCCAAGGGCATAGCGGAGAGACCCAGTACTTC. V is TRBV4-3 and J is TRBJ2-5; a weak D match, TRBD2 (6 bases). CDR3 size: 14 residues. Germline V gene lookup returns CDR1 LGHNA and CDR2 YSLEER. The V gene lost 1 base and the J gene lost 4 bases, with 10 bases spanning the gap.

This clonotype appeared many times. This sequence joins TRBV25-1 and TRBJ2-3, with 8 positions matching TRBD2. The CDR3 has 16 amino acids. Germline CDR1 and CDR2: MGHDK and SYGVNS. The ends lost 4 bases at V and 0 bases at J; junction bases unmatched: 6. The CDR3 DNA follows: TGTGCCAGCAGTGTGCCGACTAGCGATAGCACAGATACGCAGTATTTT. This translates into CASSVPTSDSTDTQYF.

The rearrangement links TRBV12-3 or TRBV12-4 to TRBJ2-1; 9 bases are shared with TRBD1. The V gene end was trimmed by 5 bases and the J gene end by 9 bases; junction bases not matched to a gene: 5. This CDR3 spans 13 amino acids. The CDR3 is CASSGTGQGEQFF. The CDR3 bases are TGTGCCAGCAGTGGGACAGGGCAAGGTGAGCAGTTCTTC.

The rearrangement links TRBV27 to TRBJ2-7; TRBD1 agrees at 9 bases. Trimming removed 8 bases from V and 4 bases from J; junction bases left unmatched: 6. The germline V gene has CDR1 MNHEY and CDR2 SMNVEV (reference sequence). This CDR3 is built from 13 residues. The CDR3 loop is CASGPQGAYEQYF. DNA for the CDR3: TGTGCCAGCGGGCCACAGGGGGCTTACGAGCAGTACTTC.

This clonotype was observed a handful of times. The chain employs TRBV7-9 and TRBJ2-2; TRBD2 matches 11 bases. This CDR3 has 18 residues. The germline V gene encodes CDR1 SEHNR and CDR2 FQNEAQ (reference sequence). The V gene end was trimmed by 1 base and the J gene end by 0 bases; junction bases not matched to a gene: 4. The CDR3 bases are TGTGCCAGCAGCTTAGACGAGGGACTAGCGGCGAACACCGGGGAGCTGTTTTTT. Protein: CASSLDEGLAANTGELFF.

This chain uses TRBV5-5 with TRBJ1-5, with D perhaps TRBD1 (6 bases). Trimming took off 4 bases at V and 7 bases at J, with 21 bases between the two ends. The CDR3 runs 16 residues. The germline V gene has CDR1 SGHKS and CDR2 YYEKEE (reference sequence). This CDR3 is CASSLVISGRGQPQHF. The CDR3 nucleotides read TGTGCCAGCAGCCTGGTTATATCGGGGAGGGGGCAGCCCCAGCATTTT.

V is TRBV5-1 and J is TRBJ2-5; D is perhaps TRBD2 (6 bases). Germline V gives CDR1 SGHRS, CDR2 YFSETQ. Between the trimmed V and J ends, which lost 1 base and 4 bases, there was a span of 17 bases. The CDR3 consists of 16 residues. In DNA form, the CDR3 reads TGCGCCAGCAGCTTGTTTCTCGGTAGCGGTAGAGAGACCCAGTACTTC. Translation: CASSLFLGSGRETQYF.

This clonotype occurred many times. The chain joins TRBV4-3 to TRBJ1-6; 8 positions agree with TRBD1. CDR1 is LGHNA, CDR2 YSLEER, per germline. The CDR3 contains 16 residues. V trimming: 0 bases; J trimming: 8 bases; junction bases outside the gene matches: 6. CDR3 in DNA: TGCGCCAGCAGCCAAGATCGGACAGGGTATTATTCACCCCTCCACTTT. Its translation is CASSQDRTGYYSPLHF.

V and J are TRBV12-3 or TRBV12-4 and TRBJ2-3; D unclear. The CDR3 contains 16 residues. V was cut by 0 bases and J by 0 bases, with 10 bases left in between. The CDR3 spells CASSLAVGSSTDTQYF. CDR3 DNA: TGTGCCAGCAGTTTAGCTGTCGGATCTAGCACAGATACGCAGTATTTT.

The genes are TRBV7-9 and TRBJ1-1, with D perhaps matching TRBD1 (6 bases). The CDR3 length is 15 residues. CDR1 and CDR2 (germline): SEHNR, FQNEAQ (reference sequence). V was trimmed by 0 bases and J by 4 bases, leaving 12 bases between them. DNA for the CDR3: TGTGCCAGCAGCTTAGCGTTGGGGGGCCTCACTGAAGCTTTCTTT. This gives the protein CASSLALGGLTEAFF.

This clonotype has more than one count but fewer than ten. This sequence joins TRBV7-6 and TRBJ2-1; 9 positions match TRBD2. CDR1 SGHVS and CDR2 FNYEAQ come from the germline V gene. The CDR3 spans 17 residues. Trimming took 3 bases from V and 9 from J; bases not matched to a gene: 15. CDR3 protein: CASSLGVRRGGRSEQFF. Here the CDR3 DNA reads TGTGCCAGCAGCTTGGGGGTGCGGCGGGGGGGCCGAAGTGAGCAGTTCTTC.

The J gene is TRBJ2-5, the V gene TRBV10-3; perhaps TRBD2 as D (6 bases). Trimming left V 5 bases short and J 5 bases short, with 9 bases between. Germline V gives CDR1 ENHRY, CDR2 SYGVKD. The CDR3 runs 12 residues. The CDR3 DNA follows: TGTGCCATCAGTCGGGGGTCGGAGACCCAGTACTTC. This codes for CAISRGSETQYF.

This clonotype was counted between two and nine times. The chain couples TRBV3-1 to TRBJ2-1; 9 bases agree with TRBD2. The germline V gene has CDR1 LGHDT and CDR2 YNNKEL (reference sequence). V was pared by 1 base and J by 7 bases, with 5 bases of the junction left unmatched. The CDR3 totals 15 residues. The chain's CDR3 is CASSQGVAGENEQFF. Written as DNA, the CDR3 is TGTGCCAGCAGCCAAGGCGTAGCGGGGGAGAATGAGCAGTTCTTC.